A single sample gave rise to the 19 T cell receptor beta chains below, sequenced in a study of shared clonotypes between healthy human individuals. Generated by immunoSEQ multiplex PCR, the TCRdb table keeps only in-frame clones and is missing some. The table records roughly 1,600,000 clones, about 98.5% of them present only once. The sequenced sample was naive CD4+ T cells sorted from blood. Subset of the sample: CD45RA+ positively selected. All receptors derive from a man younger than 40 in good health.

The V gene is TRBV5-6, the J gene TRBJ2-3; the D gene is possibly TRBD1 (5 bases). Germline CDR1 reads SGHDT; CDR2 reads YYEEEE. Trimming took 4 bases from V and 2 from J, leaving 11 bases between them. The CDR3 runs to 14 residues. The CDR3: CASSQQGATDTQYF. The DNA for the CDR3 is TGTGCCAGCAGCCAACAAGGGGCCACAGATACGCAGTATTTT.

This sequence joins TRBV9 and TRBJ2-1, with 7 bases that match TRBD1. Losses at the gene ends were 4 bases for V and 7 bases for J; bases not matched to a gene: 8. Germline V gene sequence: CDR1 SGDLS, CDR2 YYNGEE. The CDR3 length is 14 residues. CDR3 sequence: CASSSIQGQNEQFF. DNA of the CDR3: TGTGCCAGCAGCTCCATACAGGGGCAGAATGAGCAGTTCTTC. The full variable domain, its missing parts supplied by reference TRBV9 and TRBJ2-1, is DSGVTQTPKHLITATGQRVTLRCSPRSGDLSVYWYQQSLDQGLQFLIQYYNGEERAKGNILERFSAQQFPDLHSELNLSSLELGDSALYFCASSSIQGQNEQFFGPGTRLTVL.

The chain has TRBV27 and TRBJ2-6, with 9 positions matching TRBD2. Germline CDR1 reads MNHEY; CDR2 reads SMNVEV (reference sequence). The junction had 10 bases not matched to a gene; V was cut back by 4 bases and J by 0 bases. CDR3 size: 19 residues. In DNA form, the CDR3 reads TGTGCCAGCAGTTCCCGGGTAGCGGGAGCTATCTCTGGGGCCAACGTCCTGACTTTC. This translates into CASSSRVAGAISGANVLTF.

V and J are TRBV5-4 and TRBJ2-7, with D uncertain. Germline loops: CDR1 SGHNT, CDR2 YYREEE (reference sequence). Trimming took off 5 bases at V and 2 bases at J, with 14 bases between the two ends. This CDR3 contains 14 residues. Written as DNA, the CDR3 is TGTGCCAGCAGTCACCTCGACGGCACCTACGAGCAGTACTTC. This translates into CASSHLDGTYEQYF.

The CDR3, as DNA: TGTGCCAGCAGCCTCGGAGCGACTAGCGGTCTCTACGAGCAGTACTTC. Its protein product is CASSLGATSGLYEQYF. This chain links TRBV4-2 with TRBJ2-7, with TRBD2 matching 9 bases. CDR1 LGHNA and CDR2 YNFKEQ come from the germline V gene. This CDR3 is 16 amino acids long. V shed 4 bases, J shed 3 bases, and the junction held 10 bases outside the gene matches.

The chain carries TRBV5-4 and TRBJ1-2, with a weak D call TRBD1 (6 bases). The CDR3 is made up of 16 amino acids. The germline V and J ends were trimmed by 5 bases and 4 bases, with 21 bases remaining between them. Germline V gene lookup returns CDR1 SGHNT and CDR2 YYREEE (reference sequence). The CDR3 spells CASRQTGTPFGYGYTF. CDR3 sequence (DNA): TGTGCCAGCAGACAAACCGGGACACCATTTGGCTATGGCTACACCTTC.

The V gene is TRBV11-1, the J gene TRBJ2-2; possibly TRBD2 for D (6 bases). Germline V gives CDR1 SGHAT, CDR2 FQDESV (reference sequence). V lost 6 bases and J lost 6, with 8 bases in between. This CDR3 region has 12 residues. The CDR3 sequence is CASSTGAGELFF. DNA for the CDR3: TGTGCCAGCAGTACGGGGGCCGGGGAGCTGTTTTTT. Complete variable domain (other parts from reference TRBV11-1 and TRBJ2-2): EAEVAQSPRYKITEKSQAVAFWCDPISGHATLYWYRQILGQGPELLVQFQDESVVDDSQLPKDRFSAERLKGVDSTLKIQPAELGDSAMYLCASSTGAGELFFGEGSRLTVL.

The V and J genes are TRBV7-6 and TRBJ2-7; 7 nucleotides agree with TRBD1. V was pared by 5 bases and J by 6 bases, with 7 bases of the junction left unmatched. Per the germline V gene, CDR1 is SGHVS and CDR2 is FNYEAQ. The CDR3 is 13 amino acids. CDR3 nucleotide sequence: TGTGCCAGCAGCCCTGACAGGGTAGGCGAGCAGTACTTC. This translates into CASSPDRVGEQYF.

The V gene is TRBV7-8, the J gene TRBJ2-3; D is tentatively TRBD1 or TRBD2 (5 bases each). Germline CDR1 SGHVS, CDR2 FQNEAQ. There are 17 residues in the CDR3. V lost 5 bases and J lost 1, with 19 bases in between. The CDR3 protein is CASSGRVRGRRTDTQYF. Written as DNA, the CDR3 is TGTGCCAGCAGCGGCAGGGTTCGGGGAAGACGCACAGATACGCAGTATTTT.

The V and J genes are TRBV2 and TRBJ2-5; 11 positions match TRBD2. Trimming cost V 8 bases and J 4 bases; bases outside gene matches: 3. CDR1 is SNHLY and CDR2 is FYNNEI in the germline V gene. There are 13 residues in the CDR3. CDR3 loop: CASATSGTETQYF. The DNA of the CDR3 is TGTGCCAGCGCGACTAGCGGGACAGAGACCCAGTACTTC.

The chain uses TRBV6-1 and TRBJ2-5, with no clear D. CDR1 is MNHNS, CDR2 SASEGT, per germline. The CDR3 spans 14 residues. Trimming took off 7 bases at V and 7 bases at J, with 19 bases between the two ends. DNA of the CDR3: TGTGCCAGCACCGTCGCCGGAGATGATGGGACCCAGTACTTC. Its translation is CASTVAGDDGTQYF.

The V and J genes are TRBV7-9 and TRBJ2-5; D is unclear. The CDR3 sequence is 12 residues long. V was clipped by 1 base and J by 5 bases, with 5 bases between them. Germline loops: CDR1 SEHNR, CDR2 FQNEAQ (reference sequence). As DNA, the CDR3 is TGTGCCAGCAGCTTAGAGTGGGAGACCCAGTACTTC. It codes for CASSLEWETQYF.

This chain joins TRBV11-1 and TRBJ1-1; 8 nucleotides line up with TRBD1. The CDR3 has 15 amino acids. The J segment lost 0 bases and the V segment lost 5 bases, leaving 5 bases of the junction unmatched. Germline loops: CDR1 SGHAT, CDR2 FQDESV (reference sequence). This CDR3 reads CASSLGQGMNTEAFF. CDR3 DNA sequence: TGTGCCAGCAGCCTAGGACAGGGTATGAACACTGAAGCTTTCTTT.

Of note for this clone: The same CDR3 can be traced to other DNA sequences in this sample. The chain recombines TRBV30 with TRBJ2-7; perhaps TRBD1 as D (5 bases). CDR3 length equals 14 residues. Germline V gene data show CDR1 as GTSNPN and CDR2 as SVGIG (reference sequence). V gave up 2 bases and J gave up 2 bases, with 13 bases separating them. CDR3 region: CAWSPGQGTYEQYF. Written as DNA, the CDR3 is TGTGCCTGGAGTCCAGGGCAGGGAACCTACGAGCAGTACTTC.

About this clone: The identical CDR3 is also encoded by other nucleotide sequences in the sample. V and J are TRBV6-5 and TRBJ2-7, with D tentatively TRBD1 or TRBD2 (5 bases each). CDR3 size: 11 residues. Per germline, CDR1 MNHEY and CDR2 SVGAGI. Trimming took off 6 bases at V and 6 bases at J, with 9 bases between the two ends. CDR3 loop: CASSPGTEQYF. DNA of the CDR3: TGTGCCAGCAGCCCGGGGACCGAGCAGTACTTC.

The J gene is TRBJ1-4, the V gene TRBV19, with a tentative D call TRBD1 (5 bases). The CDR3 consists of 15 residues. Looked up from germline, CDR1 is LNHDA and CDR2 is SQIVND (reference sequence). With 3 bases removed from V and 2 bases from J, the gap between germline ends came to 10 bases. CDR3 sequence (DNA): TGTGCCAGTAGTATGACAGTTGCGACTAATGAAAAACTGTTTTTT. Translated, it gives CASSMTVATNEKLFF.

As for this clone: Other nucleotide sequences in the sample specify the same CDR3. The genes are TRBV18 and TRBJ2-2; tentatively, D is TRBD1 (6 bases). Between the trimmed V and J ends, which lost 6 bases and 0 bases, there was a span of 11 bases. The CDR3 extends over 15 amino acids. Germline-derived CDR1 and CDR2 are KGHSH and LQKENI. CDR3 sequence reads: CASSPGTTNTGELFF. The CDR3 DNA reads as TGTGCCAGCTCCCCCGGGACAACGAACACCGGGGAGCTGTTTTTT. Drawing the rest from reference TRBV18 and TRBJ2-2, the complete variable domain is NAGVMQNPRHLVRRRGQEARLRCSPMKGHSHVYWYRQLPEEGLKFMVYLQKENIIDESGMPKERFSAEFPKEGPSILRIQQVVRGDSAAYFCASSPGTTNTGELFFGEGSRLTVL.

The chain joins TRBV25-1 to TRBJ2-1; TRBD1 is a possible D gene (6 bases). The CDR3 spans 16 residues. Per germline, CDR1 MGHDK and CDR2 SYGVNS. The V end lost 2 bases, the J end lost 0 bases, and 11 bases lay between the germline ends. CDR3: CASSEVGTFSYNEQFF. The CDR3 bases are TGTGCCAGCAGTGAAGTAGGGACATTCTCCTACAATGAGCAGTTCTTC.

The J gene is TRBJ2-7, the V gene TRBV9; a weak D match, TRBD1 (5 bases). V was trimmed by 7 bases and J by 3 bases, leaving 23 bases between them. The CDR3 is 16 amino acids. From germline, CDR1 is SGDLS and CDR2 YYNGEE. The CDR3 here is CASPHRRAGQCYEQYF. DNA of the CDR3: TGTGCCAGCCCGCATCGAAGGGCAGGGCAGTGCTACGAGCAGTACTTC.